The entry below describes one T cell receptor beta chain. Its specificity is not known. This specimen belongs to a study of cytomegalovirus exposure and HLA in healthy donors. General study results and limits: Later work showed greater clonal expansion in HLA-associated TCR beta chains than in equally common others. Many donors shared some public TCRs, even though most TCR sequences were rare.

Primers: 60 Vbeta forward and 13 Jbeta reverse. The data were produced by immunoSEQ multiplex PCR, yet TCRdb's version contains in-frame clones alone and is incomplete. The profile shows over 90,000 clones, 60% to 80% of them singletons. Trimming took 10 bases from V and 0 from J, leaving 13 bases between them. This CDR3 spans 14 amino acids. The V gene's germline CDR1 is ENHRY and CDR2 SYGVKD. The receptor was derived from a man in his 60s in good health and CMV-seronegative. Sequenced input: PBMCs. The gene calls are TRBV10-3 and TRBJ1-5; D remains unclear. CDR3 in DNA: TGTGCCAACACGGAGAGATATAGCAATCAGCCCCAGCATTTT. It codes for CANTERYSNQPQHF.